The rows below give T cell receptor beta chains drawn from one sample of a study of T cells in Graves' hyperthyroidism and ophthalmopathy. TCRdb analysed the multiplex PCR reads with MiXCR anew, one entry per CDR3 protein. The sample contains 460,000 or so distinct CDR3 sequences, over 13% of which appear only once. Material for sequencing was blood. The receptor set was obtained from a woman aged 18 to 35 with Graves' hyperthyroidism. The CDR3 runs from the conserved cysteine through the conserved F or W. The D gene is left open where the match is weak. Clone sizes are given selectively: once, few, many, or a class where the clone is expanded.

D: -; V: TRBV19; J: TRBJ1-1; size: few; CDR3: CASSMYESTEAFF; DNA: TGTGCCAGTAGTATGTACGAGAGCACTGAAGCTTTCTTT
D: TRBD2; V: TRBV10-3; J: TRBJ2-2; size: many; CDR3: CAISEMAGGRTGELFF; DNA: TGTGCCATCAGTGAGATGGCGGGAGGGCGTACCGGGGAGCTGTTTTTT
D: -; V: TRBV6-1; J: TRBJ2-5; size: few; CDR3: CASIRKGEVQETQYF; DNA: TGTGCCAGCATACGGAAGGGGGAGGTACAAGAGACCCAGTACTTC
D: TRBD2; V: TRBV19; J: TRBJ2-1; size: many; CDR3: CASSPKRESSYNEQFF; DNA: TGTGCCAGTAGTCCGAAGCGGGAGAGCTCCTACAATGAGCAGTTCTTC
D: -; V: TRBV7-2; J: TRBJ2-1; size: many; CDR3: CASSLAGGTYNEQFF; DNA: TGTGCCAGCAGCTTAGCGGGAGGAACCTACAATGAGCAGTTCTTC
D: TRBD2; V: TRBV5-1; J: TRBJ2-1; size: few; CDR3: CASRWTSGSYNEQFF; DNA: TGCGCCAGCAGATGGACTAGCGGGAGTTACAATGAGCAGTTCTTC
D: -; V: TRBV7-2; J: TRBJ2-1; size: many; CDR3: CASSLVYSPWGLLYNEQFF; DNA: TGTGCCAGCAGCTTAGTGTATTCCCCGTGGGGACTTCTTTACAATGAGCAGTTCTTC
D: -; V: TRBV27; J: TRBJ2-2; size: many; CDR3: CASRRATDRRSGELFF; DNA: TGTGCCAGCAGACGGGCCACGGACCGGAGGAGCGGGGAGCTGTTTTTT
D: -; V: TRBV20-1; J: TRBJ1-2; size: few; CDR3: CSARDLRQDFNYGYTF; DNA: TGCAGTGCTAGAGATCTGCGGCAGGACTTTAACTATGGCTACACCTTC
D: TRBD1; V: TRBV7-9; J: TRBJ1-2; size: -; CDR3: CASTPGRTGGLGYTF; DNA: TGTGCCAGCACCCCAGGGCGGACAGGGGGCCTTGGCTACACCTTC
D: -; V: TRBV13; J: TRBJ2-1; size: -; CDR3: CASSWDSGPRGSEQFF; DNA: TGTGCCAGCAGCTGGGACTCAGGCCCCCGTGGTAGTGAGCAGTTCTTC
D: -; V: TRBV27; J: TRBJ2-1; size: many; CDR3: CATQRWGEAYNEQFF; DNA: TGTGCCACCCAACGGTGGGGGGAAGCCTACAATGAGCAGTTCTTC
D: TRBD1; V: TRBV20-1; J: TRBJ2-3; size: many; CDR3: CSASRDREGVGDTQYF; DNA: TGCAGTGCTAGTCGGGACAGGGAAGGCGTCGGAGATACGCAGTATTTT
D: -; V: TRBV5-5; J: TRBJ2-5; size: many; CDR3: CASSLRQLGVETQYF; DNA: TGTGCCAGCAGCTTGCGTCAGCTCGGGGTGGAGACCCAGTACTTC
D: -; V: TRBV2; J: TRBJ2-1; size: many; CDR3: CASSVPRGFKLLSSYNEQFF; DNA: TGTGCCAGCAGTGTGCCCCGAGGGTTTAAGCTATTGAGCTCCTACAATGAGCAGTTCTTC
D: -; V: TRBV6-1; J: TRBJ1-4; size: few; CDR3: CASSEGPGDNEKLFF; DNA: TGTGCCAGCAGTGAAGGCCCAGGGGATAATGAAAAACTGTTTTTT
D: TRBD1; V: TRBV12-5; J: TRBJ2-2; size: many; CDR3: CASGLVPKEAGTGDHTGELFF; DNA: TGTGCTAGTGGTTTGGTACCGAAGGAAGCCGGGACAGGGGACCACACCGGGGAGCTGTTTTTT
D: -; V: TRBV5-1; J: TRBJ2-5; size: many; CDR3: CASSLGMREQTQYF; DNA: TGCGCCAGCAGCTTGGGAATGAGGGAACAGACCCAGTACTTC
D: -; V: TRBV4-1; J: TRBJ1-5; size: few; CDR3: CASSQYVGNQPQHF; DNA: TGCGCCAGCAGCCAATACGTGGGGAATCAGCCCCAGCATTTT
D: TRBD1; V: TRBV12-3/TRBV12-4; J: TRBJ1-5; size: many; CDR3: CASTPGTGGHQPQHF; DNA: TGTGCCAGCACACCCGGGACAGGGGGTCATCAGCCCCAGCATTTT
D: TRBD1; V: TRBV6-1; J: TRBJ1-1; size: many; CDR3: CASSLQDRGSTEAFF; DNA: TGTGCCAGCAGTCTTCAGGACAGGGGTAGCACTGAAGCTTTCTTT